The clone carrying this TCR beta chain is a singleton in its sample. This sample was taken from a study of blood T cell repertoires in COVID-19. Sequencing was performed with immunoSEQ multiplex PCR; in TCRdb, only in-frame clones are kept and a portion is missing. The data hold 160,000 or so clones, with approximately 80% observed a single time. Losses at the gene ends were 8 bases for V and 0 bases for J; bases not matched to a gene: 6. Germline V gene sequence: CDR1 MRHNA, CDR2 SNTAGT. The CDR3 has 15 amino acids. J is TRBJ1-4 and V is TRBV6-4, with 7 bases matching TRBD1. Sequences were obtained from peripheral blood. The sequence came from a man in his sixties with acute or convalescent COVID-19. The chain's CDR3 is CASSRDSTTNEKLFF. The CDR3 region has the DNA TGTGCCAGCTCCCGGGACAGCACAACTAATGAAAAACTGTTTTTT.